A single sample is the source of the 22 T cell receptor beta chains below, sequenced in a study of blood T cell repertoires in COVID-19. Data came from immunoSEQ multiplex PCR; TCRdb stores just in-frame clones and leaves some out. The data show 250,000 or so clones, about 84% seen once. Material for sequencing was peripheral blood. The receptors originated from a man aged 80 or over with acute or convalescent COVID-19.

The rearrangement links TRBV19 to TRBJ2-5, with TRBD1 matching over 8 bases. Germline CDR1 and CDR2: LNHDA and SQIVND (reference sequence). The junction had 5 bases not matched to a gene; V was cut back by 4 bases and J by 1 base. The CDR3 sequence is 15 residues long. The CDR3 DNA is TGTGCCAGTAGTACAGGGGGCGGGACCCAAGAGACCCAGTACTTC. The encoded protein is CASSTGGGTQETQYF.

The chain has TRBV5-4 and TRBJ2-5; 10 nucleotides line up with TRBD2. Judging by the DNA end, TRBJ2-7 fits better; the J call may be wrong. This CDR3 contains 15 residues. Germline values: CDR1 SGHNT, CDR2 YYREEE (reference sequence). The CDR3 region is CASSLGASGSHEQYF. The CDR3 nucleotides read TGTGCCAGCAGCTTGGGGGCTAGCGGGAGCCACGAGCAGTACTTC.

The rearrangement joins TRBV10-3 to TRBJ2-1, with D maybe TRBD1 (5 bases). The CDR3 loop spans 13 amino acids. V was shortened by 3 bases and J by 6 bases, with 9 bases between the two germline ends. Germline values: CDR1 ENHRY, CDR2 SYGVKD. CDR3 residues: CAISDRVPNEQFF. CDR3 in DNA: TGTGCCATCAGTGACAGGGTCCCCAATGAGCAGTTCTTC.

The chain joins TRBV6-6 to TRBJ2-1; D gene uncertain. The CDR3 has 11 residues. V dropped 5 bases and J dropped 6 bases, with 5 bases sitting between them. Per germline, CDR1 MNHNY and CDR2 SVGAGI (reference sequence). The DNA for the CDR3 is TGTGCCAGCAGTACCGGCAATGAGCAGTTCTTC. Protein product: CASSTGNEQFF.

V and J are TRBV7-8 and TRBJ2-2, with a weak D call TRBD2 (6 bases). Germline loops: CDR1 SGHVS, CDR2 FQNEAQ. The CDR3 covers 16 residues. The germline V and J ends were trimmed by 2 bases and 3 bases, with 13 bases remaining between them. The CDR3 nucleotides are TGTGCCAGCAGCTTAAGGCACCGCGGGGACACCGGGGAGCTGTTTTTT. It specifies CASSLRHRGDTGELFF. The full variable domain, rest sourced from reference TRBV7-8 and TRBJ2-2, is GAGVSQSPRYKVAKRGQDVALRCDPISGHVSLFWYQQALGQGPEFLTYFQNEAQLDKSGLPSDRFFAERPEGSVSTLKIQRTQQEDSAVYLCASSLRHRGDTGELFFGEGSRLTVL.

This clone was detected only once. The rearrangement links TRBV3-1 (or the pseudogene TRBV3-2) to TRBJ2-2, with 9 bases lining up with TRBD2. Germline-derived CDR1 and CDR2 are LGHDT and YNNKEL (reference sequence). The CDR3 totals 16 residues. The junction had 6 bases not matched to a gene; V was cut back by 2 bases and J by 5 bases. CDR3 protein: CASSQHAGGRTGELFF. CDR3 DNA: TGTGCCAGCAGCCAACATGCGGGGGGGCGGACCGGGGAGCTGTTTTTT.

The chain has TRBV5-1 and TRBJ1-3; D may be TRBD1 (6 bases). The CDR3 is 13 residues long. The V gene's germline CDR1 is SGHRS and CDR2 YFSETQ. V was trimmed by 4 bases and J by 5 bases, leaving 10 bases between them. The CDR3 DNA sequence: TGCGCCAGCAGCCCGACAGGCCGAAACACCATATATTTT. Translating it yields CASSPTGRNTIYF. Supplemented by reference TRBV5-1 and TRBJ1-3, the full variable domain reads KAGVTQTPRYLIKTRGQQVTLSCSPISGHRSVSWYQQTPGQGLQFLFEYFSETQRNKGNFPGRFSGRQFSNSRSEMNVSTLELGDSALYLCASSPTGRNTIYFGEGSWLTVV.

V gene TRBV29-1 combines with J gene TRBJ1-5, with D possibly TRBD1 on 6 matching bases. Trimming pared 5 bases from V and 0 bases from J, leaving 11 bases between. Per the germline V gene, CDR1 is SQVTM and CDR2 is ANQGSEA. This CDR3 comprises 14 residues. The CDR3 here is CSVTQGNSNQPQHF. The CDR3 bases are TGCAGCGTTACCCAGGGGAATAGCAATCAGCCCCAGCATTTT.

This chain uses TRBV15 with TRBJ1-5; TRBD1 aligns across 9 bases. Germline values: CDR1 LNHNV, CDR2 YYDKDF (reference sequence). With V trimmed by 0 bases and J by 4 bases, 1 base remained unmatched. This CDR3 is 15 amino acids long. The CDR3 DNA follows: TGTGCCACCAGCAGAGATGGGACAGGGAATCAGCCCCAGCATTTT. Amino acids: CATSRDGTGNQPQHF.

As DNA, the CDR3 is TGTGCCAGCAGTCGGGACAGGGGAAGCGACGAGCAGTACTTC. It codes for CASSRDRGSDEQYF. The V gene is TRBV6-5, the J gene TRBJ2-7; 10 nucleotides align to TRBD1. The CDR3 covers 14 residues. Germline assignment: CDR1 MNHEY and CDR2 SVGAGI. The junction had 6 bases not matched to a gene; V was cut back by 5 bases and J by 5 bases.

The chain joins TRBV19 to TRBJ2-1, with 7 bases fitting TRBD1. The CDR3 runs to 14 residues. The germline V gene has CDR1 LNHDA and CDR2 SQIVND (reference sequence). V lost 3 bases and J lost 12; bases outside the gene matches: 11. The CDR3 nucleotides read TGTGCCAGTAGTATCCTCGGGACAGCCCAGGGGCAGTTCTTC. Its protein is CASSILGTAQGQFF.

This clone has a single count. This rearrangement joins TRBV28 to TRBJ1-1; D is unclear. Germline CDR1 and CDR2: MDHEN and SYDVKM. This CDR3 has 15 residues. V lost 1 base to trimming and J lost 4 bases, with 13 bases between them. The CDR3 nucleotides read TGTGCCAGCAGTTTATTAGGGTCCGCGGGCACTGAAGCTTTCTTT. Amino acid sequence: CASSLLGSAGTEAFF.

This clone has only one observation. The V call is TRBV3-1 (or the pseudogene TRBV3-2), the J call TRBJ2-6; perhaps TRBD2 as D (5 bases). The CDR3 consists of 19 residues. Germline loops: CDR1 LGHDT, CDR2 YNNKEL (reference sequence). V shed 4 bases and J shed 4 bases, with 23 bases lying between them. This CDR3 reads CASSPYMGKPGVGANVLTF. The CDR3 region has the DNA TGTGCCAGCAGCCCATATATGGGGAAGCCCGGGGTCGGGGCCAACGTCCTGACTTTC.

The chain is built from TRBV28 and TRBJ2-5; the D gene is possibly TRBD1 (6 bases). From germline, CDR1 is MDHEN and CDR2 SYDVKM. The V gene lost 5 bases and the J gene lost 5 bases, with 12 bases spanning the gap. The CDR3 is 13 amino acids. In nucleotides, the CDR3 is TGTGCCAGCAGTCCCCTTAGGGGGGAGACCCAGTACTTC. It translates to CASSPLRGETQYF.

CDR3 amino acids: CASGLLQGRGTEAFF. For the CDR3, the DNA is TGTGCCAGCGGTTTGCTTCAAGGCCGGGGTACTGAAGCTTTCTTT. The V call is TRBV6-6, the J call TRBJ1-1; D remains ambiguous. Trimming removed 8 bases at V and 5 bases at J, with 21 bases between. Per the germline V gene, CDR1 is MNHNY and CDR2 is SVGAGI (reference sequence). There are 15 residues in the CDR3.

The CDR3 DNA is TGTGCCAGCTCACCGAGGAACGGGGAAGCTTTCTTT. Translated, it gives CASSPRNGEAFF. The chain is built from TRBV18 and TRBJ1-1; D gene ambiguous. With 3 bases removed from V and 8 bases from J, the gap between germline ends came to 10 bases. Germline loops: CDR1 KGHSH, CDR2 LQKENI. CDR3 length: 12 amino acids.

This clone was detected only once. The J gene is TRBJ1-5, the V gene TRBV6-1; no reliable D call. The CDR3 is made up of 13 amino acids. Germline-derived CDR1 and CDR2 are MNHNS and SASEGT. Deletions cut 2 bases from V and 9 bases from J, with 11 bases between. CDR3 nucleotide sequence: TGTGCCAGCAGTGAATCTAGTCTACGGCCCCAGCATTTT. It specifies CASSESSLRPQHF.

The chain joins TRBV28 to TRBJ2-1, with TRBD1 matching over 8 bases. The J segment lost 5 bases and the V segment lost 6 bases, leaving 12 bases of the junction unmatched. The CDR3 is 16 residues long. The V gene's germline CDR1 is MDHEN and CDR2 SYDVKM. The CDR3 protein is CASRLSRQGPHNEQFF. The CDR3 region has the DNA TGTGCCAGCAGACTCTCAAGACAGGGGCCCCACAATGAGCAGTTCTTC.

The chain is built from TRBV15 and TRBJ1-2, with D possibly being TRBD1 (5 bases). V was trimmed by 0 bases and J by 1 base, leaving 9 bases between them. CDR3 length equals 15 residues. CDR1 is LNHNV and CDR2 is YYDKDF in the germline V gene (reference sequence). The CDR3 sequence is CATSRDPDNNYGYTF. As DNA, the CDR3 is TGTGCCACCAGCAGAGACCCGGACAATAACTATGGCTACACCTTC.

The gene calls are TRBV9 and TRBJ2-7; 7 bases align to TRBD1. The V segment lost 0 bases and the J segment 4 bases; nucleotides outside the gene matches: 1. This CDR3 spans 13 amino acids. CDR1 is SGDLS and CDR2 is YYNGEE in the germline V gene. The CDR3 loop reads CASSVGGQYEQYF. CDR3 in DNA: TGTGCCAGCAGCGTAGGGGGACAGTACGAGCAGTACTTC.

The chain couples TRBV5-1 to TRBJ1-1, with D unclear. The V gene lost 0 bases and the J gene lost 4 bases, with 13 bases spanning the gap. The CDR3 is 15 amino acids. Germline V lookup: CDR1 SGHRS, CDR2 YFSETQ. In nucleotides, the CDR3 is TGCGCCAGCAGCTTGGAATCTGATAGTGGCACTGAAGCTTTCTTT. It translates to CASSLESDSGTEAFF.

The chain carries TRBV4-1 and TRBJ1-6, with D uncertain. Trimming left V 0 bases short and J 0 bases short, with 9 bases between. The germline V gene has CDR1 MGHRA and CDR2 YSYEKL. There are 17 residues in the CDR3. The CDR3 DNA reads TGCGCCAGCAGCCAAGATCAGGCGGGCTCCTATAATTCACCCCTCCACTTT. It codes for CASSQDQAGSYNSPLHF.